This T cell receptor beta chain was sequenced in a study of blood T cell repertoires in COVID-19. Study in general: Samples came from the United States, Italy and Spain, spanning acute and convalescent COVID-19. Sources were T cells, B-cell-depleted T cells, or PBMCs; the material itself was cDNA or gDNA.

The CDR3 covers 16 residues. CDR1 is KGHSH, CDR2 LQKENI, per germline. V gave up 4 bases and J gave up 8 bases; unmatched junction bases: 12. Original methodology: It was from reference gene primer amplification that nucleated cell counts were estimated. TCRdb keeps only in-frame clones here, not all; method: immunoSEQ multiplex PCR. V and J calls and clone size are those listed in that table; D and trimming were worked out from the DNA. The sample yields about 190,000 clones, more than 70% seen once. The material sequenced was peripheral blood. This sequence joins TRBV18 and TRBJ1-2, with TRBD1 matching over 11 bases. The origin of this receptor is a human donor in a cohort sampled during active COVID-19. The CDR3 DNA reads TGTGCCAGCTCACAGTCCGGGACAGGGGGAGCTTGGGGCTACACCTTC. This codes for CASSQSGTGGAWGYTF.